This T cell receptor beta chain came from a study of read filtering for tumor transcriptome and immune sequencing. About the research overall: Revised staging placed eight or nine patients in R-ISS I, 15 to 20 in II, 6 or 7 in III. Study results and limitations: Without single-read clonotypes, shared clonotype proportions correlated more between IR-seq and RNA-seq.

Molecular barcoded adaptors covering alpha/delta and beta/gamma chains were used on roughly 400 ng RNA. TCRdb independently ran MiXCR on the reads; one entry per CDR3 protein. The table has roughly 25,000 distinct CDR3 sequences, 13% to 15% seen once. On this clonotype itself: Its cognate antigen is unknown. Since a much larger clone is just one base distant, this may be a read error. The CDR3 does not end in the conserved phenylalanine or tryptophan, so this is likely a read error.

The CDR3 spans 15 residues. Germline V lookup: CDR1 SEHNR, CDR2 FQNEAQ (reference sequence). The V end was cut by 3 bases, the J end by 3 bases, with 14 bases between. This clonotype originated in a donor at least 40 years old with multiple myeloma. This chain connects TRBV7-9 to TRBJ2-5, with D perhaps matching TRBD1 (6 bases). What was sequenced was a population of CD138-negative cells sorted from bone marrow. As DNA, the CDR3 is TGTGCCAGCAGCTTCACGCTGGGGACAAAAGAGACCCAGTACCTC. This gives the protein CASSFTLGTKETQYL.